One and the same sample provided the 19 T cell receptor beta chains below, sequenced in a study of cytomegalovirus exposure and HLA in healthy donors. PCR primers comprised 60 Vbeta and 13 Jbeta primers. Some clones are missing from TCRdb's copy, which holds only in-frame ones; the method was immunoSEQ multiplex PCR. This table has 80,000 to 95,000 clones, about 75% appearing once. The sequenced sample was PBMCs. These receptors all stem from a female donor in good health and CMV-seronegative.

This chain uses TRBV10-3 with TRBJ1-6; D ambiguous. V shed 5 bases and J shed 8 bases, with 10 bases lying between them. The CDR3 consists of 13 residues. Germline values: CDR1 ENHRY, CDR2 SYGVKD. CDR3 in DNA: TGTGCCATCAGTACCCACGTAGATTCACCCCTCCACTTT. Its protein product is CAISTHVDSPLHF.

This chain uses TRBV5-6 with TRBJ2-5; unclear D gene. V dropped 2 bases and J dropped 3 bases, with 5 bases sitting between them. This CDR3 has 12 residues. Germline CDR1 SGHDT, CDR2 YYEEEE. For the CDR3, the DNA is TGTGCCAGCAGCTTTAGAAAAGAGACCCAGTACTTC. It yields the protein CASSFRKETQYF. Looking up the rest from reference TRBV5-6 and TRBJ2-5 gives the full variable domain: DAGVTQSPTHLIKTRGQQVTLRCSPKSGHDTVSWYQQALGQGPQFIFQYYEEEERQRGNFPDRFSGHQFPNYSSELNVNALLLGDSALYLCASSFRKETQYFGPGTRLLVL.

This chain links TRBV6-5 with TRBJ1-5; tentatively, D is TRBD1 (6 bases). This CDR3 contains 15 residues. The germline V and J ends were trimmed by 4 bases and 4 bases, with 14 bases remaining between them. The germline V gene encodes CDR1 MNHEY and CDR2 SVGAGI. The CDR3 nucleotides are TGTGCCAGCAGTTTGTCGACAGGTCTGAATCAGCCCCAGCATTTT. Its translation is CASSLSTGLNQPQHF.

The table lists this clone with a count of one. This chain uses TRBV7-2 with TRBJ2-3; D not resolved. Germline assignment: CDR1 SGHTA and CDR2 FQGNSA. V lost 3 bases, J lost 2 bases, and 9 bases lay in between. The CDR3 runs 14 residues. This CDR3 reads CASSFTQATDTQYF. In DNA form, the CDR3 reads TGTGCCAGCAGCTTTACTCAGGCCACAGATACGCAGTATTTT.

This chain joins TRBV5-6 and TRBJ2-7, with D possibly being TRBD1 (5 bases). The V and J ends lost 1 base and 1 base respectively, with 12 bases between them. The germline CDR1 and CDR2 sequences are SGHDT and YYEEEE. The CDR3 extends over 15 amino acids. This chain's CDR3 is CASSLRGGASYEQYF. The CDR3 DNA reads TGTGCCAGCAGCTTGAGGGGCGGAGCGTCCTACGAGCAGTACTTC.

The V call is TRBV2, the J call TRBJ2-7; 8 bases map to TRBD2. The germline V gene has CDR1 SNHLY and CDR2 FYNNEI. Trimming cost V 11 bases and J 3 bases; bases outside gene matches: 6. The CDR3 consists of 12 residues. DNA of the CDR3: TGTGCCTGCGGGGGGACTAGCTACGAGCAGTACTTC. The encoded protein is CACGGTSYEQYF.

The chain uses TRBV7-2 and TRBJ2-1, with TRBD2 identical over 9 bases. V lost 4 bases to trimming and J lost 3 bases; unmatched junction nucleotides: 4. The germline CDR1 and CDR2 sequences are SGHTA and FQGNSA. The CDR3 is made up of 15 amino acids. CDR3 nucleotides: TGTGCCAGCAGCTCGAGCGGGAGGCTCTACAATGAGCAGTTCTTC. It encodes CASSSSGRLYNEQFF.

The genes are TRBV5-1 and TRBJ2-3; perhaps TRBD2 as D (6 bases). The ends were cut back, 2 bases at V and 0 bases at J, with 7 bases in the middle. This CDR3 has 14 residues. Germline-derived CDR1 and CDR2 are SGHRS and YFSETQ. CDR3 nucleotides: TGCGCCAGCAGCTTCGGGGGTAGCACAGATACGCAGTATTTT. It specifies CASSFGGSTDTQYF.

This clone was picked up one time. The chain links TRBV4-1 to TRBJ2-7; 8 bases are shared with TRBD1. This CDR3 has 15 residues. V was pared by 0 bases and J by 3 bases, with 4 bases of the junction left unmatched. Germline values: CDR1 MGHRA, CDR2 YSYEKL. Written as DNA, the CDR3 is TGCGCCAGCAGCCAAGAAGACAGGGGTAACTACGAGCAGTACTTC. This sequence encodes CASSQEDRGNYEQYF.

This chain joins TRBV28 and TRBJ1-5, with a possible D match to TRBD1 (5 bases). CDR3 length: 14 residues. Germline V gives CDR1 MDHEN, CDR2 SYDVKM. V was cut by 2 bases and J by 3 bases, with 8 bases left in between. CDR3 coding DNA: TGTGCCAGCAGTTTAAAGACAGTCAATCAGCCCCAGCATTTT. It yields the protein CASSLKTVNQPQHF.

The V call is TRBV5-1, the J call TRBJ2-1, with 10 bases that match TRBD2. Germline CDR1 is SGHRS and CDR2 is YFSETQ. With 4 bases clipped from V and 5 bases from J, the junction kept 3 bases outside the gene matches. The CDR3 runs to 14 residues. The CDR3 reads CASSPGTSDNEQFF. The CDR3 DNA sequence: TGCGCCAGCAGCCCCGGGACTAGCGACAATGAGCAGTTCTTC.

J is TRBJ1-5 and V is TRBV9; the match to TRBD1 covers 8 bases. The CDR3 covers 14 residues. CDR1 and CDR2 (germline): SGDLS, YYNGEE. J gave up 0 bases and V 7 bases, and 3 bases lay outside the gene matches. The CDR3: CASGTGLSNQPQHF. The DNA for the CDR3 is TGTGCCAGCGGGACAGGACTTAGCAATCAGCCCCAGCATTTT.

The J gene is TRBJ1-5, the V gene TRBV18; weak D call: TRBD1 (6 bases). The germline V gene has CDR1 KGHSH and CDR2 LQKENI. The CDR3 sequence is 15 residues long. Trimming pared 3 bases from V and 7 bases from J, leaving 16 bases between. The CDR3 reads CASSPQGTLNQPQHF. Here the CDR3 DNA reads TGTGCCAGCTCACCCCAGGGGACCCTTAACCAGCCCCAGCATTTT.

V and J are TRBV9 and TRBJ1-1; D unresolved. This CDR3 has 14 residues. Trimming cost V 0 bases and J 2 bases, with 8 bases left between them. CDR1 SGDLS and CDR2 YYNGEE come from the germline V gene. CDR3 DNA sequence: TGTGCCAGCAGCGTAGTGAGTGCAAACACTGAAGCTTTCTTT. Translation gives CASSVVSANTEAFF.

This chain uses TRBV13 with TRBJ2-3, with 11 nucleotides matching TRBD2. The CDR3 is 17 residues long. Losses at the gene ends were 4 bases for V and 2 bases for J; bases not matched to a gene: 8. Germline lookup yields CDR1 PRHDT and CDR2 FYEKMQ (reference sequence). CDR3 DNA sequence: TGTGCCAGCAGCTCCATGCTAGCGGGGGGAAACACAGATACGCAGTATTTT. Translation: CASSSMLAGGNTDTQYF.

The rearrangement uses TRBV5-1 and TRBJ2-7; 11 nucleotides align to TRBD1. Losses at the gene ends were 1 base for V and 6 bases for J; bases not matched to a gene: 6. The CDR3 is 15 amino acids. CDR1 is SGHRS and CDR2 is YFSETQ in the germline V gene. CDR3 amino acids: CASSLYRTGGLEQYF. The CDR3 region has the DNA TGCGCCAGCAGCTTGTATCGGACAGGGGGCCTCGAGCAGTACTTC.

The V call is TRBV29-1, the J call TRBJ1-2; D gene uncertain. The germline V gene has CDR1 SQVTM and CDR2 ANQGSEA. The CDR3 sequence is 14 residues long. V shed 6 bases and J shed 4 bases, with 18 bases lying between them. The CDR3 sequence: CSVPLSGLSYGYTF. For the CDR3, the DNA is TGCAGCGTACCGCTGTCTGGCCTCTCCTATGGCTACACCTTC.

The V gene is TRBV10-3, the J gene TRBJ2-6; TRBD1 aligns across 7 bases. The trim removed 6 bases at V and 0 bases at J, leaving 5 bases unmatched. The CDR3 sequence is 16 residues long. Per germline, CDR1 ENHRY and CDR2 SYGVKD. CDR3 nucleotide sequence: TGTGCCATCAGGGGGGACAGCTTCTCTGGGGCCAACGTCCTGACTTTC. Protein: CAIRGDSFSGANVLTF.

This clone was counted once. The chain employs TRBV29-1 and TRBJ2-3, with 13 nucleotides matching TRBD2. V was pared by 6 bases and J by 1 base, with 4 bases of the junction left unmatched. The length of the CDR3 is 15 residues. CDR1 is SQVTM and CDR2 is ANQGSEA in the germline V gene. CDR3 residues: CSVAGTSGGTDTQYF. The CDR3, as DNA: TGCAGCGTGGCCGGGACTAGCGGGGGCACAGATACGCAGTATTTT.